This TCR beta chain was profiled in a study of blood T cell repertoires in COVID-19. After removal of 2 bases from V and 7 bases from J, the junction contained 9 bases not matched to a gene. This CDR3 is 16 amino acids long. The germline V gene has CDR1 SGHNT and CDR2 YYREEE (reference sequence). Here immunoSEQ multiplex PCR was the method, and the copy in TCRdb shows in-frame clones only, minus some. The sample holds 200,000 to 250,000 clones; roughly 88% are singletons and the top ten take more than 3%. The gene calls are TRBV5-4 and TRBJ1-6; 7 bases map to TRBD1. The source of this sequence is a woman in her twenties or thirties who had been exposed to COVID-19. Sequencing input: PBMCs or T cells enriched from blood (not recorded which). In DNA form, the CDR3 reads TGTGCCAGCAGCTTTAACAGGGGCCGGGGGAATTCACCCCTCCACTTT. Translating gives CASSFNRGRGNSPLHF.